Presented here are 8 T cell receptor beta chains from one specimen sequenced in a study of OX40 agonist ivuxolimab in advanced cancers. Profiled with immunoSEQ multiplex PCR; TCRdb holds only in-frame clones, not every one. The table shows tens of thousands of clones, with roughly nine tenths occurring only once. The specimen was CD4+ or CD8+ T cells sorted from blood, collected in a trial of the OX40 agonist ivuxolimab. These TCRs come from an adult with an advanced solid tumor such as melanoma, head and neck, liver or kidney cancer.

The chain combines TRBV7-9 with TRBJ2-5; 8 nucleotides line up with TRBD2. CDR3 length: 16 amino acids. CDR1 is SEHNR and CDR2 is FQNEAQ in the germline V gene (reference sequence). With V trimmed by 3 bases and J by 5 bases, 11 bases remained unmatched. CDR3 region: CASSFVADSGIETQYF. Here the CDR3 DNA reads TGTGCCAGCAGCTTCGTCGCTGATAGCGGGATCGAGACCCAGTACTTC.

V and J are TRBV25-1 and TRBJ1-3, with D unclear. This CDR3 region has 13 residues. The V gene lost 3 bases and the J gene lost 4 bases, with 7 bases spanning the gap. Germline-derived CDR1 and CDR2 are MGHDK and SYGVNS. CDR3 DNA: TGTGCCAGCAGTGAGGCTTGGGGAAACACCATATATTTT. Encoded protein: CASSEAWGNTIYF.

The gene calls are TRBV11-3 and TRBJ2-7; a possible D gene is TRBD2 (6 bases). Germline lookup yields CDR1 SGHNT and CDR2 YENEEA. The CDR3 spans 14 residues. V was pared by 1 base and J by 2 bases, with 9 bases between. CDR3 sequence (DNA): TGTGCCAGCAGCTTAGGGAGGGGCGCCTACGAGCAGTACTTC. It is translated as CASSLGRGAYEQYF. Full variable domain (rest looked up from reference TRBV11-3 and TRBJ2-7): EAGVVQSPRYKIIEKKQPVAFWCNPISGHNTLYWYLQNLGQGPELLIRYENEEAVDDSQLPKDRFSAERLKGVDSTLKIQPAELGDSAVYLCASSLGRGAYEQYFGPGTRLTVT.

The CDR3 loop is CASSHSGRLYEQYF. The CDR3 coding sequence is TGTGCCAGCAGCCATAGCGGGAGGCTCTACGAGCAGTACTTC. The chain joins TRBV7-9 to TRBJ2-7; TRBD2 agrees at 10 bases. CDR1 and CDR2 (germline): SEHNR, FQNEAQ (reference sequence). CDR3 length: 14 residues. With V trimmed by 5 bases and J by 3 bases, 4 bases remained unmatched.

On this clone itself: Mismatch with germline at one junction end may stem from a read error. This specimen includes other DNA sequences encoding the same CDR3. V usage is TRBV28 and J usage is TRBJ2-5; no firm D call. The CDR3 runs to 15 residues. The germline CDR1 and CDR2 sequences are MDHEN and SYDVKM. The DNA of the CDR3 is TGTGCCAGCAGCTTCGAATCGGGTCCTCAAGAGACTCAGTACTTC. This translates into CASSFESGPQETQYF.

This rearrangement joins TRBV7-8 to TRBJ2-3; D unclear. The germline V gene has CDR1 SGHVS and CDR2 FQNEAQ. This CDR3 has 14 amino acids. V dropped 2 bases and J dropped 0 bases, with 6 bases sitting between them. CDR3 in DNA: TGTGCCAGCAGCTTATTGTCTAGCACAGATACGCAGTATTTT. Protein product: CASSLLSSTDTQYF. Full variable domain (outside the CDR3, taken from reference TRBV7-8 and TRBJ2-3): GAGVSQSPRYKVAKRGQDVALRCDPISGHVSLFWYQQALGQGPEFLTYFQNEAQLDKSGLPSDRFFAERPEGSVSTLKIQRTQQEDSAVYLCASSLLSSTDTQYFGPGTRLTVL.

This sequence joins TRBV4-2 and TRBJ2-7; 10 bases align to TRBD2. After removal of 4 bases from V and 4 bases from J, the junction contained 4 bases not matched to a gene. Germline V gives CDR1 LGHNA, CDR2 YNFKEQ. The CDR3 loop spans 14 amino acids. This chain's CDR3 is CASSPGTSVYEQYF. The CDR3 DNA reads as TGTGCCAGCAGCCCTGGGACTAGCGTATACGAGCAGTACTTC.

The rearrangement links TRBV18 to TRBJ2-1; unclear D gene. Germline CDR1 reads KGHSH; CDR2 reads LQKENI. The length of the CDR3 is 13 residues. V dropped 0 bases and J dropped 8 bases, with 8 bases sitting between them. CDR3 nucleotide sequence: TGTGCCAGCTCACCACCGCTGGCCCATGAGCAGTTCTTC. It specifies CASSPPLAHEQFF.